What follows are 4 T cell receptor beta chains derived from one specimen sequenced in a study of shared clonotypes between healthy human individuals. Libraries were prepared by immunoSEQ multiplex PCR; TCRdb keeps only in-frame clonotypes and omits some of them. The table records roughly 1,500,000 clones, 98% to 99% of them present only once. Sequenced input: naive CD4+ T cells sorted from blood. Subset given: CD45RA+ positively selected. These receptors came from a man between 25 and 39 years old in good health.

V usage is TRBV19 and J usage is TRBJ2-7; tentative D call: TRBD1 (6 bases). Trimming left V 5 bases short and J 8 bases short, with 16 bases between. CDR1 is LNHDA, CDR2 SQIVND, per germline (reference sequence). The CDR3 is made up of 13 amino acids. The CDR3 nucleotides are TGTGCCAGTAGTTCGACCGGGACACCTAAGCAGTACTTC. It specifies CASSSTGTPKQYF.

The chain joins TRBV6-5 to TRBJ1-4, with 7 positions matching TRBD1. The germline gives CDR1 MNHEY, CDR2 SVGAGI. The CDR3 totals 14 residues. Trimming cost V 5 bases and J 8 bases; bases outside gene matches: 8. Here the CDR3 reads CASSKTGRGEKLFF. The DNA of the CDR3 is TGTGCCAGCAGTAAGACAGGGCGGGGAGAAAAACTGTTTTTT.

This clone was seen a single time. J is TRBJ2-3 and V is TRBV6-6, with D hard to call. Germline CDR1 is MNHNY and CDR2 is SVGAGI (reference sequence). The CDR3 is made up of 12 amino acids. The V and J ends lost 2 bases and 6 bases respectively, with 6 bases between them. The CDR3 loop reads CASSYQRDTQYF. For the CDR3, the DNA is TGTGCCAGCAGTTACCAACGGGATACGCAGTATTTT.

The chain couples TRBV5-1 to TRBJ2-1; tentative D call: TRBD1 (5 bases). Trimming pared 1 base from V and 12 bases from J, leaving 14 bases between. CDR3 length equals 13 residues. Per germline, CDR1 SGHRS and CDR2 YFSETQ. DNA for the CDR3: TGCGCCAGCAGCTTGTGGGTTACAAGGGGGCAGTTCTTC. Its translation is CASSLWVTRGQFF. Filled out from reference TRBV5-1 and TRBJ2-1, the complete variable domain reads KAGVTQTPRYLIKTRGQQVTLSCSPISGHRSVSWYQQTPGQGLQFLFEYFSETQRNKGNFPGRFSGRQFSNSRSEMNVSTLELGDSALYLCASSLWVTRGQFFGPGTRLTVL.